These 18 T cell receptor beta chains were sequenced from one sample in a study of blood T cells in healthy people across ages. For the second PCR, which ran for roughly 7 to 11 cycles, a sample-barcoded 5' primer and a J-beta primer mix were used. Each CDR3 protein gets one entry after TCRdb re-called the 5' RACE reads with MiXCR. The sample includes around 800,000 distinct CDR3 sequences, 46% of them seen just once. Sequencing was done on a sample of blood. These receptors all come from a man older than 75 in good health.

This rearrangement joins TRBV27 to TRBJ2-1; tentative D call: TRBD1 (7 bases). Germline V gene lookup returns CDR1 MNHEY and CDR2 SMNVEV (reference sequence). This CDR3 spans 14 amino acids. Trimming stripped 4 bases from V and 10 bases from J, with 17 bases between. CDR3 amino acids: CASSSIDREDEQFF. As DNA, the CDR3 is TGTGCCAGCAGTTCCATTGACAGGGAGGACGAGCAGTTCTTC.

A note on this clonotype: At one end the junction does not follow the germline gene, possibly because of a read error. The V and J genes are TRBV7-2 and TRBJ2-1, with 10 bases aligning to TRBD2. The CDR3 runs to 16 residues. Germline CDR1 reads SGHTA; CDR2 reads FQGNSA. CDR3 bases: TGTGCCAGCAGCACAGCGGGAGGGCCGAGTACGAATGAGCGGTTCTTC. It translates to CASSTAGGPSTNERFF.

The V call is TRBV29-1, the J call TRBJ2-5; D remains unclear. The V end was cut by 4 bases, the J end by 2 bases, with 11 bases between. The CDR3 is made up of 13 amino acids. Germline loops: CDR1 SQVTM, CDR2 ANQGSEA. The CDR3 bases are TGCAGCGTTGTGGGTCGAGAGCAAGAGACCCAGTACTTC. The encoded protein is CSVVGREQETQYF.

The gene calls are TRBV20-1 and TRBJ1-5; the match to TRBD1 covers 9 bases. In germline, CDR1 is DFQATT, CDR2 SNEGSKA (reference sequence). The CDR3 covers 13 residues. Germline trimming cut 7 bases from V and 6 bases from J; bases unmatched to any gene: 7. Here the CDR3 DNA reads TGCAGTGTCCCGGACAGGGGCAGTCAGCCCCAGCATTTT. Its protein is CSVPDRGSQPQHF.

Points on this clonotype: A single base separates this from a much larger clone, so it may be a read error. The V gene is TRBV4-3, the J gene TRBJ2-7, with TRBD2 matching 9 bases. Germline lookup yields CDR1 LGHNA and CDR2 YSLEER. This CDR3 contains 15 residues. The CDR3 reads CAGSQNPSGAYEQYF. In nucleotides, the CDR3 is TGCGCCGGCAGCCAAAATCCTAGCGGGGCCTACGAGCAGTACTTC.

This clonotype was detected only once. The chain couples TRBV15 to TRBJ2-5; no clear D gene. Per germline, CDR1 LNHNV and CDR2 YYDKDF (reference sequence). The CDR3 totals 15 residues. Deletions cut 3 bases from V and 2 bases from J, with 13 bases between. CDR3 region: CATSRATMGQETQYF. CDR3 nucleotide sequence: TGTGCCACCAGCAGGGCCACAATGGGGCAAGAGACCCAGTACTTC.

The rearrangement links TRBV27 to TRBJ2-7; possibly TRBD1 for D (6 bases). Germline V gene lookup returns CDR1 MNHEY and CDR2 SMNVEV (reference sequence). This CDR3 spans 14 amino acids. V lost 0 bases to trimming and J lost 2 bases, with 8 bases between them. CDR3 in amino acids: CASSLSRTAYEQYF. DNA for the CDR3: TGTGCCAGCAGTTTATCCAGGACAGCCTACGAGCAGTACTTC.

V gene TRBV10-3 combines with J gene TRBJ1-1, with D unresolved. CDR3 size: 11 residues. Germline V gene sequence: CDR1 ENHRY, CDR2 SYGVKD. V was shortened by 6 bases and J by 3 bases, with 5 bases between the two germline ends. Here the CDR3 DNA reads TGTGCCATCAGGGGGTACACTGAAGCTTTCTTT. This sequence encodes CAIRGYTEAFF.

This clonotype was detected ten times or more. The chain links TRBV5-1 to TRBJ1-4; D not certain. V was clipped by 5 bases and J by 5 bases, with 10 bases between them. Per germline, CDR1 SGHRS and CDR2 YFSETQ. The CDR3 loop spans 13 amino acids. The CDR3 bases are TGCGCCAGCAGACAGAAACCGAATGAAAAACTGTTTTTT. It translates to CASRQKPNEKLFF.

This clonotype was counted only a few times. J is TRBJ2-3 and V is TRBV28; D gene uncertain. Germline V gene sequence: CDR1 MDHEN, CDR2 SYDVKM. The V end lost 3 bases, the J end lost 0 bases, and 10 bases lay between the germline ends. CDR3 length: 15 residues. CDR3 DNA: TGTGCCAGCAGTTTCCGGCTTCCTAGCACAGATACGCAGTATTTT. This translates into CASSFRLPSTDTQYF.

As for this clonotype: It is likely a read error, because the conserved phenylalanine at the end of the CDR3 is missing. The V gene is TRBV4-1, the J gene TRBJ2-5; 13 nucleotides line up with TRBD2. CDR3 length: 16 residues. Unmatched junction bases numbered 4, after V lost 3 bases and J lost 3 bases. Per germline, CDR1 MGHRA and CDR2 YSYEKL. CDR3 loop: CASSHPGLAGEETQYV. The CDR3 DNA sequence: TGCGCCAGCAGCCACCCAGGACTAGCGGGAGAAGAGACCCAGTACGTC.

The chain joins TRBV5-1 to TRBJ2-2; TRBD1 aligns across 7 bases. Germline V gene data show CDR1 as SGHRS and CDR2 as YFSETQ. This CDR3 has 15 residues. V trimming: 4 bases; J trimming: 6 bases; junction bases outside the gene matches: 9. The CDR3 region is CASSPARTGPGELFF. The CDR3 DNA sequence: TGCGCCAGCAGCCCGGCCCGGACAGGTCCCGGGGAGCTGTTTTTT. Combining the CDR3 with reference TRBV5-1 and TRBJ2-2 gives the whole variable domain KAGVTQTPRYLIKTRGQQVTLSCSPISGHRSVSWYQQTPGQGLQFLFEYFSETQRNKGNFPGRFSGRQFSNSRSEMNVSTLELGDSALYLCASSPARTGPGELFFGEGSRLTVL.

The chain carries TRBV6-1 and TRBJ2-7; the D is unclear. Germline-derived CDR1 and CDR2 are MNHNS and SASEGT. This CDR3 is built from 13 residues. Trimming removed 3 bases at V and 3 bases at J, with 9 bases between. The CDR3, as DNA: TGTGCCAGCAGTGACGCGGCGGTCTACGAGCAGTACTTC. It translates to CASSDAAVYEQYF.

The genes are TRBV10-3 and TRBJ2-2; 9 bases are shared with TRBD1. The V gene's germline CDR1 is ENHRY and CDR2 SYGVKD. The CDR3 is made up of 14 amino acids. V shed 10 bases and J 5 bases; nucleotides not matched to a gene: 8. CDR3 sequence (DNA): TGTGCCACCCAACAGGGGGCGCGGACCGGGGAGCTGTTTTTT. This codes for CATQQGARTGELFF.

This sequence joins TRBV20-1 and TRBJ2-5, with TRBD2 matching over 8 bases. The DNA end favors TRBJ2-7, so the J call may be wrong. The CDR3 loop spans 17 amino acids. Germline values: CDR1 DFQATT, CDR2 SNEGSKA (reference sequence). This CDR3 is CSARESLAANPLYEQYF. DNA for the CDR3: TGCAGTGCTAGAGAATCACTAGCGGCGAACCCCCTCTACGAGCAGTACTTC.

The chain carries TRBV18 and TRBJ2-3; D call uncertain. Germline-derived CDR1 and CDR2 are KGHSH and LQKENI. This CDR3 contains 14 residues. The V gene lost 5 bases and the J gene lost 0 bases, with 9 bases spanning the gap. The CDR3 spells CASSSTPSTDTQYF. The CDR3 nucleotides are TGTGCCAGCTCATCGACGCCTAGCACAGATACGCAGTATTTT.

There are a few counts of this clonotype. The chain employs TRBV29-1 and TRBJ2-4; TRBD1 matches at 8 bases. The CDR3 covers 15 residues. V trimming: 2 bases; J trimming: 1 base; junction bases outside the gene matches: 4. Germline-derived CDR1 and CDR2 are SQVTM and ANQGSEA. The CDR3 loop is CSVETRGLAKNIQYF. The CDR3 DNA reads as TGCAGCGTTGAAACCAGGGGGCTTGCCAAAAACATTCAGTACTTC.

The chain combines TRBV5-1 with TRBJ1-2; 7 nucleotides line up with TRBD1. The CDR3 has 13 amino acids. Germline CDR1 and CDR2: SGHRS and YFSETQ. V lost 5 bases, J lost 6 bases, and 7 bases stayed unmatched. CDR3 sequence (DNA): TGCGCCAGCAGTCCAACAGGGGTCAATGGCTACACCTTC. Translating it yields CASSPTGVNGYTF. The variable domain in full, completed from reference TRBV5-1 and TRBJ1-2, reads KAGVTQTPRYLIKTRGQQVTLSCSPISGHRSVSWYQQTPGQGLQFLFEYFSETQRNKGNFPGRFSGRQFSNSRSEMNVSTLELGDSALYLCASSPTGVNGYTFGSGTRLTVV.